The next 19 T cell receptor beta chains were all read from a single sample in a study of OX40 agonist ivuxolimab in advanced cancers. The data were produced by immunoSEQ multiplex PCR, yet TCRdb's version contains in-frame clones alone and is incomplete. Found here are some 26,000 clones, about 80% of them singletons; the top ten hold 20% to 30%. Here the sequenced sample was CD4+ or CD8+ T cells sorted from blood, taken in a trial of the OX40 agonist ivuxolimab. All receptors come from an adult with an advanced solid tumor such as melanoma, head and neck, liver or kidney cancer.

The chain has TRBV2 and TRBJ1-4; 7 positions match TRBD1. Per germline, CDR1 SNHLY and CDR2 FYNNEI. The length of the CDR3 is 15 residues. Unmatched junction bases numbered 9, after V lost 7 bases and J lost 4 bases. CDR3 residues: CASTLNRGNNEKLFF. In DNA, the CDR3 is TGTGCCAGCACCCTCAACAGGGGAAATAATGAAAAACTGTTTTTT.

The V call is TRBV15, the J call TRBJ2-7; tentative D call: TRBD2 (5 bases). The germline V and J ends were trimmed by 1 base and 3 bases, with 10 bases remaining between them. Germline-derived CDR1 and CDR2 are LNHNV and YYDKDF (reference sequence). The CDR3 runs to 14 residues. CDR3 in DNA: TGTGCCACCAGCAGAGGGGAGCGATTCTACGAGCAGTACTTC. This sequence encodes CATSRGERFYEQYF. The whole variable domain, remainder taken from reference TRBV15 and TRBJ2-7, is DAMVIQNPRYQVTQFGKPVTLSCSQTLNHNVMYWYQQKSSQAPKLLFHYYDKDFNNEADTPDNFQSRRPNTSFCFLDIRSPGLGDTAMYLCATSRGERFYEQYFGPGTRLTVT.

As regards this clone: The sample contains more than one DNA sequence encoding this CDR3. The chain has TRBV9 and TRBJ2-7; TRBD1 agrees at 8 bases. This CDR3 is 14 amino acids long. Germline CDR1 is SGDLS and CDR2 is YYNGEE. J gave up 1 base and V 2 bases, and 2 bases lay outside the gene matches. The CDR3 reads CASSVQGASYEQYF. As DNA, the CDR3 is TGTGCCAGCAGCGTGCAGGGGGCTTCCTACGAGCAGTACTTC. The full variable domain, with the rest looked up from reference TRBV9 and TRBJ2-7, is DSGVTQTPKHLITATGQRVTLRCSPRSGDLSVYWYQQSLDQGLQFLIQYYNGEERAKGNILERFSAQQFPDLHSELNLSSLELGDSALYFCASSVQGASYEQYFGPGTRLTVT.

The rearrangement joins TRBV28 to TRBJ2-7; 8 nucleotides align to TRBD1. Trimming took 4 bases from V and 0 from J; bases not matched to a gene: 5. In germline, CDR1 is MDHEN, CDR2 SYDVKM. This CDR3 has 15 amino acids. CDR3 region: CASSSGQEISYEQYF. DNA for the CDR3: TGTGCCAGCAGTTCGGGACAGGAGATCTCCTACGAGCAGTACTTC.

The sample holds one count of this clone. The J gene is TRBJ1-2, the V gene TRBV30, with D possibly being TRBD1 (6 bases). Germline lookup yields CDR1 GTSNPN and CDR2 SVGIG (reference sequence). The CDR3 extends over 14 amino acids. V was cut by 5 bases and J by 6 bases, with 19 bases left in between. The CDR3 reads CAWDPGQSPHGYTF. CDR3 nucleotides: TGTGCCTGGGACCCGGGACAATCTCCGCATGGCTACACCTTC. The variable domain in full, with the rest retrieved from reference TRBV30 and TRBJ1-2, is SQTIHQWPATLVQPVGSPLSLECTVEGTSNPNLYWYRQAAGRGLQLLFYSVGIGQISSEVPQNLSASRPQDRQFILSSKKLLLSDSGFYLCAWDPGQSPHGYTFGSGTRLTVV.

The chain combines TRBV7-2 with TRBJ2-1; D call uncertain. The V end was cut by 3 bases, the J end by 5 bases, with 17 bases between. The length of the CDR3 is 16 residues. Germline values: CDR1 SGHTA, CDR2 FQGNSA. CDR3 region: CASSLVGWPPNNEQFF. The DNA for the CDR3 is TGTGCCAGCAGCTTGGTGGGCTGGCCGCCTAACAATGAGCAGTTCTTC.

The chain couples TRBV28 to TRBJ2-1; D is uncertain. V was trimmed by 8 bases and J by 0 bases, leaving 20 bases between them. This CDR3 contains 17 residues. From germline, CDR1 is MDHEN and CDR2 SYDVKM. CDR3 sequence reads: CASSGSTIRSSYNEQFF. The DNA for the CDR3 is TGTGCCAGCTCAGGCTCGACAATTCGGAGCTCCTACAATGAGCAGTTCTTC.

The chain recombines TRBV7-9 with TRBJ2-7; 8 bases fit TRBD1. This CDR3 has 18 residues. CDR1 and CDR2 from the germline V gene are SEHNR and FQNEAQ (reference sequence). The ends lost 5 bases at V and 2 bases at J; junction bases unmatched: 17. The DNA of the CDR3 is TGTGCCAGCAGCCGAAGAATGGAAGTGGACAGGGATCCCTACGAGCAGTACTTC. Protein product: CASSRRMEVDRDPYEQYF.

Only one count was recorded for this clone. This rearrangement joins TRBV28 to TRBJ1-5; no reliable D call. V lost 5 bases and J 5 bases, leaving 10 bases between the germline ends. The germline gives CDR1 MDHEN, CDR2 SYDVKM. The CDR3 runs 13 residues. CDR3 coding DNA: TGTGCCAGCAGTCCCCTGACCTATCAGCCCCAGCATTTT. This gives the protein CASSPLTYQPQHF.

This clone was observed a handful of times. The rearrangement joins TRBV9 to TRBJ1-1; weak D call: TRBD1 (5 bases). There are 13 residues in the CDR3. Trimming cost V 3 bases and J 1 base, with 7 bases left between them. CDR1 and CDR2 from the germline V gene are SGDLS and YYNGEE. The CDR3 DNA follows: TGTGCCAGCAGCGCCGGGGCGAACACTGAAGCTTTCTTT. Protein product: CASSAGANTEAFF.

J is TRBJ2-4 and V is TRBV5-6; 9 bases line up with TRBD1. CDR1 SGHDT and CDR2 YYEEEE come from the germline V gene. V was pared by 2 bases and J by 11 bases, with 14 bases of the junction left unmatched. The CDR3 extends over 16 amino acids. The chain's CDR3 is CASSFQTGGPRGVQYF. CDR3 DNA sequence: TGTGCCAGCAGCTTTCAGACAGGGGGGCCCCGAGGGGTTCAGTACTTC.

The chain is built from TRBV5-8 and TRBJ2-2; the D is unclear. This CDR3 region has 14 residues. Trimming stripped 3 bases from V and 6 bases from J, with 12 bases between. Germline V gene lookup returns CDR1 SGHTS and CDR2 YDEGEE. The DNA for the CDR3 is TGTGCCAGCAGCTCCGCACCAAAACCCGGGGAGCTGTTTTTT. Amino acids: CASSSAPKPGELFF.

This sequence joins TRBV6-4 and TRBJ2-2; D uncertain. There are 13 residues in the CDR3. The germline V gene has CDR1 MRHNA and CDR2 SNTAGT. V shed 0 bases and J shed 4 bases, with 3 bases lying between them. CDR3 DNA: TGTGCCAGCAGTGACTCGAGCACCGGGGAGCTGTTTTTT. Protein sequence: CASSDSSTGELFF.

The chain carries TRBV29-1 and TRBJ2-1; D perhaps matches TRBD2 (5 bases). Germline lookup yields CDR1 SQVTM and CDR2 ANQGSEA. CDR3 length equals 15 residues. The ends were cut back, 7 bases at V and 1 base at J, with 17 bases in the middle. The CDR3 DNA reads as TGCAGCGCCCCAGGCGGGCAGTTATCCTACAATGAGCAGTTCTTC. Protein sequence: CSAPGGQLSYNEQFF.

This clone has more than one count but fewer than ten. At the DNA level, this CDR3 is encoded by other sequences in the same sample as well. The CDR3: CASSVQGGAYEQYF. As DNA, the CDR3 is TGTGCCAGCAGCGTACAGGGTGGGGCCTACGAGCAGTACTTC. The J gene is TRBJ2-7, the V gene TRBV9; D possibly corresponds to TRBD1 (5 bases). Trimming shortened V by 1 base and J by 2 bases, and 10 bases separated the two germline ends. From germline, CDR1 is SGDLS and CDR2 YYNGEE. This CDR3 is built from 14 residues.

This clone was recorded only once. The CDR3: CAISESGASEAFF. Written as DNA, the CDR3 is TGTGCCATCAGTGAGTCTGGTGCATCGGAAGCTTTCTTT. The chain joins TRBV10-3 to TRBJ1-1; no firm D call. V lost 0 bases and J 8 bases, leaving 10 bases between the germline ends. From germline, CDR1 is ENHRY and CDR2 SYGVKD. The CDR3 loop spans 13 amino acids.

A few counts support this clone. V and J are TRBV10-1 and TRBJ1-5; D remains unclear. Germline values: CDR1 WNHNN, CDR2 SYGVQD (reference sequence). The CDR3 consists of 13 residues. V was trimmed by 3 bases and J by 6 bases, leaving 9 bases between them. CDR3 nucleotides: TGCGCCAGCAGTGAAAGGGTCGGTCAGCCCCAGCATTTT. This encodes CASSERVGQPQHF.

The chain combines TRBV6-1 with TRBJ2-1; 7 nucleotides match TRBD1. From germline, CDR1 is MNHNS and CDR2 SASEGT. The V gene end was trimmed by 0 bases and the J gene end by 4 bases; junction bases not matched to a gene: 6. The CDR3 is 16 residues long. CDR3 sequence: CASSEANRDRYNEQFF. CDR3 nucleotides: TGTGCCAGCAGTGAAGCCAACCGGGACAGATACAATGAGCAGTTCTTC.

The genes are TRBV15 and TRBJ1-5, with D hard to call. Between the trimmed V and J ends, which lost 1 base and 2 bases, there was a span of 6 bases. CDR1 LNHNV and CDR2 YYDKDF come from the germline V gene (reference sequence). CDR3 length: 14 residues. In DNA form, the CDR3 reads TGTGCCACCAGCAGAGCCATTGGCAATCAGCCCCAGCATTTT. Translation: CATSRAIGNQPQHF.